The rows below give T cell receptor beta chains drawn from one sample of a study of cytomegalovirus exposure and HLA in healthy donors. Sequencing was performed with immunoSEQ multiplex PCR; in TCRdb, only in-frame clones are kept and a portion is missing. Among under 170,000 clones, 60% to 70% were seen once, and the ten largest hold approximately 6.5%. Sequenced: PBMCs. The receptor set was obtained from a woman aged 55-70 years in good health and CMV-seropositive. The CDR3 runs from the conserved cysteine through the conserved F or W. Fields, in order: V gene, D gene, J gene, clone size, CDR3 DNA, CDR3 protein. D genes are given only for firm matches. The size of a clone is reported for some rows only, either as once, few or many, or as a class for expanded clones.

v_call: TRBV5-1; d_call: TRBD2; j_call: TRBJ2-5; clone_size: -; cdr3_nt: TGCGCCAGCAGCTTCGGCGCGGGAGAAGAGACCCAGTACTTC; cdr3_aa: CASSFGAGEETQYF
v_call: TRBV15; d_call: TRBD2; j_call: TRBJ2-3; clone_size: few; cdr3_nt: TGTGCCACCAGCAGAGATGCCGCGGGAGGGCTGGATACGCAGTATTTT; cdr3_aa: CATSRDAAGGLDTQYF
v_call: TRBV7-9; d_call: TRBD1; j_call: TRBJ1-2; clone_size: -; cdr3_nt: TGTGCCAGCAGCTCCAGGGGGGATCAGAACTATGGCTACACCTTC; cdr3_aa: CASSSRGDQNYGYTF
v_call: TRBV11-1; d_call: TRBD1; j_call: TRBJ2-4; clone_size: -; cdr3_nt: TGTGCCAGCAGCGAGGGACAGGGAGTAGCCAAAAACATTCAGTACTTC; cdr3_aa: CASSEGQGVAKNIQYF
v_call: TRBV19; d_call: -; j_call: TRBJ2-3; clone_size: few; cdr3_nt: TGTGCCAGTAGTATAGATCGGAGCATAACGGATACGCAGTATTTT; cdr3_aa: CASSIDRSITDTQYF
v_call: TRBV6-5; d_call: -; j_call: TRBJ2-3; clone_size: -; cdr3_nt: TGTGCCAGCAGTTACCAGGGCGGAGATACGCAGTATTTT; cdr3_aa: CASSYQGGDTQYF
v_call: TRBV9; d_call: -; j_call: TRBJ1-1; clone_size: -; cdr3_nt: TGTGCCAGCAGCGAAGGGGAGGAGAACACTGAAGCTTTCTTT; cdr3_aa: CASSEGEENTEAFF
v_call: TRBV11-3; d_call: TRBD2; j_call: TRBJ2-3; clone_size: -; cdr3_nt: TGTGCCAGCAGCTTAGGGACTAGCGGGAGCTATACGCAGTATTTT; cdr3_aa: CASSLGTSGSYTQYF
v_call: TRBV28; d_call: -; j_call: TRBJ1-6; clone_size: few; cdr3_nt: TGTGCCAGCAGTTTAGCAGGGATTGGGTCACCCCTCCACTTT; cdr3_aa: CASSLAGIGSPLHF
v_call: TRBV2; d_call: -; j_call: TRBJ1-2; clone_size: -; cdr3_nt: TGTGCCAGCAGTGAGGTTAGCACGTATGGCTACACCTTC; cdr3_aa: CASSEVSTYGYTF
v_call: TRBV10-3; d_call: TRBD2; j_call: TRBJ2-1; clone_size: -; cdr3_nt: TGTGCCATCAGTGAAGGGACTAGCGGGGTAAATGAGCAGTTCTTC; cdr3_aa: CAISEGTSGVNEQFF
v_call: TRBV28; d_call: TRBD1; j_call: TRBJ1-2; clone_size: -; cdr3_nt: TGTGCCAGCAGGGCTACAGGGGGCAGAGGCTACACCTTC; cdr3_aa: CASRATGGRGYTF
v_call: TRBV18; d_call: TRBD2; j_call: TRBJ2-6; clone_size: -; cdr3_nt: TGTGCCAGCTCACCGCTCGGGCTAGCGGGAGGAAGCTCTGGGGCCAACGTCCTGACTTTC; cdr3_aa: CASSPLGLAGGSSGANVLTF
v_call: TRBV6-6; d_call: TRBD1; j_call: TRBJ1-1; clone_size: -; cdr3_nt: TGTGCCAGCAGTTACGTGGACAGGGGCACTGAAGCTTTCTTT; cdr3_aa: CASSYVDRGTEAFF
v_call: TRBV6-5; d_call: TRBD2; j_call: TRBJ2-5; clone_size: few; cdr3_nt: TGTGCCAGCAGTCCGCGGGTTAGCGGGAGCCAGACCCAGTACTTC; cdr3_aa: CASSPRVSGSQTQYF
v_call: TRBV5-1; d_call: -; j_call: TRBJ2-1; clone_size: -; cdr3_nt: TGCGCCAGCAGCTTGGGGCCCAGGGGAGGGAACAATGAGCAGTTCTTC; cdr3_aa: CASSLGPRGGNNEQFF
v_call: TRBV7-9; d_call: TRBD1; j_call: TRBJ2-1; clone_size: few; cdr3_nt: TGTGCCAGCAGCGGACAGGGGGCAGTGTACAATGAGCAGTTCTTC; cdr3_aa: CASSGQGAVYNEQFF
v_call: TRBV19; d_call: -; j_call: TRBJ1-3; clone_size: -; cdr3_nt: TGTGCCAGTAGTATAATGGGGAGCTCTGGAAACACCATATATTTT; cdr3_aa: CASSIMGSSGNTIYF
v_call: TRBV19; d_call: TRBD2; j_call: TRBJ2-7; clone_size: -; cdr3_nt: TGTGCCAGTAGTCGCGGGAGAGACTACGAGCAGTACTTC; cdr3_aa: CASSRGRDYEQYF
v_call: TRBV6-5; d_call: -; j_call: TRBJ1-2; clone_size: -; cdr3_nt: TGTGCCAGCAGTTCCGGGGTGCGGGGCTACACCTTC; cdr3_aa: CASSSGVRGYTF
v_call: TRBV15; d_call: TRBD1; j_call: TRBJ2-1; clone_size: -; cdr3_nt: TGTGCCACCAGCCTGGACAGGGGCGCCTACAATGAGCAGTTCTTC; cdr3_aa: CATSLDRGAYNEQFF
v_call: TRBV6-5; d_call: TRBD2; j_call: TRBJ2-5; clone_size: -; cdr3_nt: TGTGCCAGCAGTAGGACTAGCTGGGAGACCCAGTACTTC; cdr3_aa: CASSRTSWETQYF
v_call: TRBV28; d_call: TRBD1; j_call: TRBJ2-5; clone_size: -; cdr3_nt: TGTGCCAGCAGTTCCGCCGGGACAGGGATAAAGACCCAGTACTTC; cdr3_aa: CASSSAGTGIKTQYF
v_call: TRBV30; d_call: -; j_call: TRBJ2-2; clone_size: -; cdr3_nt: TGTGCCTGGAGTGTAGGCTTCACCGGGGAGCTGCTTTTT; cdr3_aa: CAWSVGFTGELLF
v_call: TRBV2; d_call: TRBD1; j_call: TRBJ1-1; clone_size: few; cdr3_nt: TGTGCCAGCAGTTTACAGGGGGCCCCGAACACTGAAGCTTTCTTT; cdr3_aa: CASSLQGAPNTEAFF
v_call: TRBV6-1; d_call: -; j_call: TRBJ1-5; clone_size: -; cdr3_nt: TGTGCCAGCGTGGAGGGTCTGAATCAGCCCCAGCATTTT; cdr3_aa: CASVEGLNQPQHF
v_call: TRBV15; d_call: TRBD2; j_call: TRBJ2-3; clone_size: few; cdr3_nt: TGTGCCACCAGCAGAGAGGGTAGCGGGAACACAGATACGCAGTATTTT; cdr3_aa: CATSREGSGNTDTQYF
v_call: TRBV7-8; d_call: TRBD2; j_call: TRBJ2-5; clone_size: -; cdr3_nt: TGTGCCAGCAGCTATCTAGCGGGAGGAACCGGGGGGACCCAGTACTTC; cdr3_aa: CASSYLAGGTGGTQYF
v_call: TRBV5-1; d_call: TRBD1; j_call: TRBJ2-5; clone_size: once; cdr3_nt: TGCGCCAGCAGCTTGGCTGGGACAGGCGATGAGACCCAGTACTTC; cdr3_aa: CASSLAGTGDETQYF
v_call: TRBV10-3; d_call: -; j_call: TRBJ2-7; clone_size: -; cdr3_nt: TGTGCCATCAGGGGGGCGGGTCAGGGGGGCGAGCAGTACTTC; cdr3_aa: CAIRGAGQGGEQYF
v_call: TRBV6-1; d_call: -; j_call: TRBJ2-7; clone_size: -; cdr3_nt: TGTGCCAGCAGTGGATTAGACCTTCGGGCCTACGAGCAGTACTTC; cdr3_aa: CASSGLDLRAYEQYF
v_call: TRBV28; d_call: -; j_call: TRBJ1-1; clone_size: -; cdr3_nt: TGTGCCAGCCACAGGAACACTGAAGCTTTCTTT; cdr3_aa: CASHRNTEAFF
v_call: TRBV14; d_call: -; j_call: TRBJ2-2; clone_size: -; cdr3_nt: TGTGCCAGCAGCCAAGATTCGCGCTTGAACACCGGGGAGCTGTTTTTT; cdr3_aa: CASSQDSRLNTGELFF
v_call: TRBV28; d_call: -; j_call: TRBJ1-1; clone_size: -; cdr3_nt: TGTGCCAGCACCACGACCCGTAAGCGCATGAACACTGAAGCTTTCTTT; cdr3_aa: CASTTTRKRMNTEAFF
v_call: TRBV6-5; d_call: TRBD2; j_call: TRBJ2-3; clone_size: -; cdr3_nt: TGTGCCAGCAGTCCTCACCGCGGGGGTGTGGATACGCAGTATTTT; cdr3_aa: CASSPHRGGVDTQYF
v_call: TRBV14; d_call: -; j_call: TRBJ2-7; clone_size: -; cdr3_nt: TGTGCCAGCAGCCACGGGACTCTCGAGCAGTACTTC; cdr3_aa: CASSHGTLEQYF
v_call: TRBV28; d_call: TRBD1; j_call: TRBJ2-7; clone_size: -; cdr3_nt: TGTGCCAGCAGTTCCCCGGGACAGGGGAATCACGAGCAGTACTTC; cdr3_aa: CASSSPGQGNHEQYF
v_call: TRBV5-1; d_call: -; j_call: TRBJ2-7; clone_size: -; cdr3_nt: TGCGCCAGCAGCTGGGTCCAGGGCTCCTACGAGCAGTACTTC; cdr3_aa: CASSWVQGSYEQYF
v_call: TRBV28; d_call: TRBD2; j_call: TRBJ2-7; clone_size: -; cdr3_nt: TGTGCCAGCAGCCGGGGACTAGCGGGCGAGCAGTACTTC; cdr3_aa: CASSRGLAGEQYF
v_call: TRBV28; d_call: TRBD1; j_call: TRBJ1-1; clone_size: -; cdr3_nt: TGTGCCAGCAGTTTATCGTGGGGACAGGCGAACACTGAAGCTTTCTTT; cdr3_aa: CASSLSWGQANTEAFF
v_call: TRBV5-8; d_call: TRBD1; j_call: TRBJ1-3; clone_size: -; cdr3_nt: TGTGCCAGCAGCTGGGACAGGGCGAACCTTGGAAACACCATATATTTT; cdr3_aa: CASSWDRANLGNTIYF
v_call: TRBV28; d_call: -; j_call: TRBJ2-2; clone_size: few; cdr3_nt: TGTGCCAGCACTACCCGGGACAAGAACACCGGGGAGCTGTTTTTT; cdr3_aa: CASTTRDKNTGELFF
v_call: TRBV2; d_call: TRBD1; j_call: TRBJ2-5; clone_size: -; cdr3_nt: TGTGCCAGCAGCCGACAGGGGGCGAGGGAGACCCAGTACTTC; cdr3_aa: CASSRQGARETQYF
v_call: TRBV27; d_call: TRBD2; j_call: TRBJ2-2; clone_size: -; cdr3_nt: TGTGCCAGCATGGGGAGGGTATCGGACACCGGGGAGCTGTTTTTT; cdr3_aa: CASMGRVSDTGELFF
v_call: TRBV19; d_call: TRBD2; j_call: TRBJ2-7; clone_size: -; cdr3_nt: TGTGCCAGTACCAAAACTAGCGGGGCCCCCTACGAGCAGTACTTC; cdr3_aa: CASTKTSGAPYEQYF
v_call: TRBV15; d_call: -; j_call: TRBJ2-7; clone_size: -; cdr3_nt: TGTGCCACCAGCAGAGACCAGTTAGCGCTCGAGCAGTACTTC; cdr3_aa: CATSRDQLALEQYF
v_call: TRBV27; d_call: TRBD1; j_call: TRBJ2-2; clone_size: -; cdr3_nt: TGTGCCAGCAGCCGGGACAGGGGTAGCACCGGGGAGCTGTTTTTT; cdr3_aa: CASSRDRGSTGELFF
v_call: TRBV19; d_call: TRBD1; j_call: TRBJ2-3; clone_size: -; cdr3_nt: TGTGCCAGTAGTTTCCTCCAGGGGGGCACAGATACGCAGTATTTT; cdr3_aa: CASSFLQGGTDTQYF
v_call: TRBV7-9; d_call: -; j_call: TRBJ2-6; clone_size: -; cdr3_nt: TGTGCCAGCAGCCCGCCCTCGTCGGCTGGGGCCAACGTCCTGACTTTC; cdr3_aa: CASSPPSSAGANVLTF
v_call: TRBV5-6; d_call: TRBD1; j_call: TRBJ2-3; clone_size: -; cdr3_nt: TGTGCCAGCAGCGGGACAGGGTCCACAGATACGCAGTATTTT; cdr3_aa: CASSGTGSTDTQYF
v_call: TRBV7-9; d_call: -; j_call: TRBJ2-2; clone_size: few; cdr3_nt: TGTGCCAGCAGCTCCGGAGTCGGGGAGCTGTTTTTT; cdr3_aa: CASSSGVGELFF
v_call: TRBV4-1; d_call: -; j_call: TRBJ1-4; clone_size: few; cdr3_nt: TGCGCCAGCAGCCAGACCAGGGTTTTTAATGAAAAACTGTTTTTT; cdr3_aa: CASSQTRVFNEKLFF
v_call: TRBV5-1; d_call: TRBD1; j_call: TRBJ1-2; clone_size: -; cdr3_nt: TGCGCCAGCAGCGTTGAAGGGACAGGGAGGTATGGCTACACCTTC; cdr3_aa: CASSVEGTGRYGYTF
v_call: TRBV6-1; d_call: TRBD1; j_call: TRBJ2-2; clone_size: -; cdr3_nt: TGTGCCAGCAGTGAACGACAGGGAAGGACCGGGGAGCTGTTTTTT; cdr3_aa: CASSERQGRTGELFF